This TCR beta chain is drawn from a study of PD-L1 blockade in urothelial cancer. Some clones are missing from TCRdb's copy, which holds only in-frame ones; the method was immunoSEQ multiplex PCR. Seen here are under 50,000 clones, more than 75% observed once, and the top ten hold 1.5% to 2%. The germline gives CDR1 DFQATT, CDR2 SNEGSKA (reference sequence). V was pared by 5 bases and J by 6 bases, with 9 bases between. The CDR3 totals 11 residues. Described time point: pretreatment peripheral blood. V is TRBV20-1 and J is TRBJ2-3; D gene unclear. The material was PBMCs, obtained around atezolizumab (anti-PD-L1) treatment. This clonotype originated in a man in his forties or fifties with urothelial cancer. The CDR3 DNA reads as TGCAGTGCTCCGAATGGCGATACGCAGTATTTT. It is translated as CSAPNGDTQYF.